This passage covers 31 T cell receptor beta chains from one sample sequenced in a study of blood T cell repertoires in COVID-19. Sequencing used immunoSEQ multiplex PCR; TCRdb keeps in-frame clones, though not all of them. The data contain 210,000 or so clones, roughly 76% of them singletons. Sequencing used peripheral blood. These receptors all come from a human donor in a cohort sampled during active COVID-19.

The rearrangement links TRBV12-3 or TRBV12-4 to TRBJ1-1; D is perhaps TRBD1 (6 bases). V was cut by 4 bases and J by 1 base, with 7 bases left in between. This CDR3 spans 13 amino acids. The CDR3 region has the DNA TGTGCCAGCAGTTGGGGACAGAACACTGAAGCTTTCTTT. Translating gives CASSWGQNTEAFF.

The chain uses TRBV10-3 and TRBJ1-2; 7 bases align to TRBD1. The germline V gene encodes CDR1 ENHRY and CDR2 SYGVKD. There are 17 residues in the CDR3. The junction had 11 bases not matched to a gene; V was cut back by 3 bases and J by 1 base. The CDR3 reads CAISDRGQLFLNYGYTF. CDR3 DNA: TGTGCCATCAGTGATCGGGGACAGCTTTTCCTTAACTATGGCTACACCTTC.

The table lists this clone with a few counts. V is TRBV28 and J is TRBJ2-2; D gene ambiguous. The germline V gene encodes CDR1 MDHEN and CDR2 SYDVKM. The V and J ends lost 9 bases and 6 bases respectively, with 14 bases between them. This CDR3 is 13 amino acids long. The CDR3 DNA sequence: TGTGCCAGTAGGCTAGTTATCGCCGGGGAGCTGTTTTTT. Amino acids: CASRLVIAGELFF.

The chain joins TRBV11-2 to TRBJ2-7; D might be TRBD1 (6 bases). With 3 bases removed from V and 3 bases from J, the gap between germline ends came to 6 bases. The CDR3 is 12 residues long. Germline-derived CDR1 and CDR2 are SGHAT and FQNNGV. The DNA for the CDR3 is TGTGCCAGCAGCTTCAGGGGCTACGAGCAGTACTTC. The encoded protein is CASSFRGYEQYF.

The chain employs TRBV4-3 and TRBJ1-5; TRBD1 is a possible D gene (5 bases). The germline V gene has CDR1 LGHNA and CDR2 YSLEER. Trimming pared 0 bases from V and 5 bases from J, leaving 20 bases between. CDR3 length: 18 amino acids. CDR3 loop: CASSQDPAGPGGYQPQHF. The CDR3 region has the DNA TGCGCCAGCAGCCAAGATCCGGCGGGACCGGGGGGTTATCAGCCCCAGCATTTT.

This chain links TRBV9 with TRBJ2-1; D not resolved. This CDR3 has 13 amino acids. V dropped 3 bases and J dropped 7 bases, with 11 bases sitting between them. Germline CDR1 reads SGDLS; CDR2 reads YYNGEE. CDR3 region: CASSARTTNEQFF. In DNA, the CDR3 is TGTGCCAGCAGCGCCCGAACGACTAATGAGCAGTTCTTC.

This chain joins TRBV3-1 (or the pseudogene TRBV3-2) and TRBJ1-2, with D possibly TRBD1 on 5 matching bases. Germline loops: CDR1 LGHDT, CDR2 YNNKEL (reference sequence). This CDR3 has 15 residues. Trimming stripped 4 bases from V and 1 base from J, with 13 bases between. The CDR3 protein is CASSPGHPINYGYTF. The CDR3, as DNA: TGTGCCAGCAGCCCCGGACACCCCATTAACTATGGCTACACCTTC.

The chain couples TRBV27 to TRBJ2-7; 11 positions agree with TRBD2. Germline loops: CDR1 MNHEY, CDR2 SMNVEV (reference sequence). V gave up 5 bases and J gave up 2 bases; unmatched junction bases: 8. This CDR3 is built from 16 residues. The CDR3 protein is CASSPRATSGAYEQYF. CDR3 coding DNA: TGTGCCAGCAGTCCCCGTGCGACTAGCGGGGCCTACGAGCAGTACTTC.

The V and J genes are TRBV3-1 (or the pseudogene TRBV3-2) and TRBJ1-1, with 9 bases matching TRBD1. The CDR3 has 15 residues. Germline V gene sequence: CDR1 LGHDT, CDR2 YNNKEL (reference sequence). V lost 3 bases to trimming and J lost 6 bases; unmatched junction nucleotides: 8. The CDR3 nucleotides read TGTGCCAGCAGCCAGGAAAACAGGGGGCACTCTGAAGCTTTCTTT. It yields the protein CASSQENRGHSEAFF.

V is TRBV20-1 and J is TRBJ2-7, with 7 nucleotides matching TRBD1. Germline lookup yields CDR1 DFQATT and CDR2 SNEGSKA (reference sequence). This CDR3 has 16 residues. V lost 3 bases, J lost 0 bases, and 11 bases stayed unmatched. The CDR3 sequence: CSASPIGQAYSYEQYF. DNA for the CDR3: TGCAGTGCTAGTCCCATCGGACAGGCTTACTCCTACGAGCAGTACTTC.

This rearrangement joins TRBV11-1 to TRBJ2-2, with 8 bases lining up with TRBD2. Per the germline V gene, CDR1 is SGHAT and CDR2 is FQDESV (reference sequence). V gave up 1 base and J gave up 6 bases; unmatched junction bases: 7. The CDR3 covers 16 residues. The CDR3 nucleotides read TGTGCCAGCAGCTTAGTGCCCGGGAGGGCCCCCGGGGAGCTGTTTTTT. Its translation: CASSLVPGRAPGELFF.

The chain uses TRBV7-3 and TRBJ2-7; 8 nucleotides line up with TRBD1. CDR1 is SGHTA and CDR2 is FQGTGA in the germline V gene. Losses at the gene ends were 1 base for V and 6 bases for J; bases not matched to a gene: 2. The length of the CDR3 is 13 residues. For the CDR3, the DNA is TGTGCCAGCAGCTTAAAACAGGGGGTCGAGCAGTACTTC. This codes for CASSLKQGVEQYF.

V gene TRBV14 combines with J gene TRBJ1-6, with TRBD1 identical over 8 bases. Trimming at V came to 6 bases and at J to 6 bases, leaving 13 bases not matched to a gene. The germline V gene has CDR1 SGHDN and CDR2 FVKESK. The CDR3 covers 17 residues. CDR3 coding DNA: TGTGCCAGCAGTCAGACGGATCAGGGGGCTTTTAATTCACCCCTCCACTTT. It specifies CASSQTDQGAFNSPLHF.

In nucleotides, the CDR3 is TGTGCCAGCAGTTTACGGGTTGGCGGGCATCAGCCCCAGCATTTT. It is translated as CASSLRVGGHQPQHF. The chain couples TRBV28 to TRBJ1-5; D unresolved. This CDR3 is built from 15 residues. Deletions cut 2 bases from V and 5 bases from J, with 13 bases between. Germline CDR1 is MDHEN and CDR2 is SYDVKM. Full variable domain (outside the CDR3, taken from reference TRBV28 and TRBJ1-5): DVKVTQSSRYLVKRTGEKVFLECVQDMDHENMFWYRQDPGLGLRLIYFSYDVKMKEKGDIPEGYSVSREKKERFSLILESASTNQTSMYLCASSLRVGGHQPQHFGDGTRLSIL.

This clone occurred once. The chain links TRBV5-1 to TRBJ2-7, with 8 bases identical to TRBD1. The ends lost 0 bases at V and 4 bases at J; junction bases unmatched: 6. CDR1 and CDR2 from the germline V gene are SGHRS and YFSETQ. The CDR3 loop spans 15 amino acids. DNA for the CDR3: TGCGCCAGCAGCTTGGACCGGGACAGGAGTTACGAGCAGTACTTC. Protein product: CASSLDRDRSYEQYF.

The chain links TRBV28 to TRBJ2-7; 8 nucleotides agree with TRBD2. The trim removed 5 bases at V and 2 bases at J, leaving 11 bases unmatched. This CDR3 has 16 residues. Germline CDR1 is MDHEN and CDR2 is SYDVKM. The CDR3 coding sequence is TGTGCCAGCAGTACCTTTGGTAGCGGGAACCCCTACGAGCAGTACTTC. This encodes CASSTFGSGNPYEQYF. Looking up the rest from reference TRBV28 and TRBJ2-7 gives the full variable domain: DVKVTQSSRYLVKRTGEKVFLECVQDMDHENMFWYRQDPGLGLRLIYFSYDVKMKEKGDIPEGYSVSREKKERFSLILESASTNQTSMYLCASSTFGSGNPYEQYFGPGTRLTVT.

This chain links TRBV18 with TRBJ2-2; the match to TRBD2 covers 11 bases. Germline V lookup: CDR1 KGHSH, CDR2 LQKENI. V was pared by 1 base and J by 7 bases, with 5 bases of the junction left unmatched. The CDR3 loop spans 16 amino acids. CDR3 sequence (DNA): TGTGCCAGCTCACCACTACTAGCGGGAGAGGTCGGGGAGCTGTTTTTT. Its translation is CASSPLLAGEVGELFF.

V usage is TRBV7-2 and J usage is TRBJ2-7; the match to TRBD1 covers 8 bases. The CDR3 sequence is 16 residues long. CDR1 and CDR2 from the germline V gene are SGHTA and FQGNSA. Trimming took 0 bases from V and 2 from J; bases not matched to a gene: 6. The CDR3 region is CASSLASGTGAYEQYF. The CDR3 DNA is TGTGCCAGCAGCTTAGCTTCCGGGACAGGCGCCTACGAGCAGTACTTC.

The V and J genes are TRBV15 and TRBJ1-6, with TRBD1 identical over 8 bases. Per germline, CDR1 LNHNV and CDR2 YYDKDF (reference sequence). The CDR3 runs 15 residues. The J segment lost 6 bases and the V segment lost 3 bases, leaving 4 bases of the junction unmatched. CDR3 loop: CATSRRQGINSPLHF. The CDR3 nucleotides read TGTGCCACCAGCAGGAGACAGGGGATTAATTCACCCCTCCACTTT.

Regarding this clone: The same CDR3 can be traced to other DNA sequences in this sample. The chain employs TRBV2 and TRBJ2-1, with D perhaps TRBD1 (6 bases). Germline V lookup: CDR1 SNHLY, CDR2 FYNNEI. V lost 4 bases and J 10 bases, leaving 8 bases between the germline ends. The CDR3 extends over 11 amino acids. The CDR3 nucleotides are TGTGCCAGCAGTGGAGGGGGAGAGCAGTTCTTC. This gives the protein CASSGGGEQFF.

The J gene is TRBJ2-7, the V gene TRBV5-4; TRBD1 matches at 9 bases. J lost 2 bases, V lost 0 bases, and 3 bases had no gene match. Germline values: CDR1 SGHNT, CDR2 YYREEE (reference sequence). The CDR3 runs 15 residues. The chain's CDR3 is CASSLAGTGTYEQYF. The CDR3 nucleotides are TGTGCCAGCAGCTTGGCCGGGACAGGGACCTACGAGCAGTACTTC.

This clone was recorded a few times. The chain employs TRBV11-1 and TRBJ2-7; 7 bases are a match to TRBD2. The CDR3 covers 13 residues. The V gene end was trimmed by 5 bases and the J gene end by 2 bases; junction bases not matched to a gene: 3. Germline CDR1 SGHAT, CDR2 FQDESV (reference sequence). This CDR3 reads CASSASGTYEQYF. CDR3 nucleotides: TGTGCCAGCAGCGCCAGCGGGACCTACGAGCAGTACTTC.

As concerns this clone: A read error may account for a junction end that differs from germline. This chain joins TRBV3-1 (or the pseudogene TRBV3-2) and TRBJ2-1; 9 bases align to TRBD1. The germline CDR1 and CDR2 sequences are LGHDT and YNNKEL (reference sequence). The CDR3 spans 14 residues. CDR3: CASSQEGAGQGRIF. Written as DNA, the CDR3 is TGTGCCAGCAGCCAAGAGGGAGCGGGACAGGGCCGGATCTTC.

The chain links TRBV28 to TRBJ1-1; D might be TRBD1 (6 bases). V lost 7 bases to trimming and J lost 3 bases, with 18 bases between them. Germline CDR1 reads MDHEN; CDR2 reads SYDVKM. The CDR3 is 15 residues long. The CDR3 spells CASKIEQGRYTEAFF. The CDR3 coding sequence is TGTGCCAGCAAAATTGAGCAGGGGCGATACACTGAAGCTTTCTTT.

The chain uses TRBV5-4 and TRBJ2-7, with D maybe TRBD1 (6 bases). V shed 6 bases and J shed 6 bases, with 22 bases lying between them. CDR3 length: 15 residues. Germline CDR1 is SGHNT and CDR2 is YYREEE (reference sequence). The CDR3 is CASTVGERQGFEQYF. The CDR3 nucleotides are TGTGCCAGCACCGTCGGGGAGCGCCAGGGGTTCGAGCAGTACTTC.

The table lists this clone with a count of one. The chain recombines TRBV27 with TRBJ2-3; D is undetermined. Trimming took 6 bases from V and 6 from J, leaving 10 bases between them. The germline V gene has CDR1 MNHEY and CDR2 SMNVEV (reference sequence). This CDR3 comprises 12 residues. CDR3 in amino acids: CASSPRGDTQYF. The CDR3 DNA reads as TGTGCCAGCAGCCCCCGCGGTGATACGCAGTATTTT.

In its sample, this clone was seen many times. This chain uses TRBV10-1 with TRBJ2-1; a weak D match, TRBD2 (5 bases). With 2 bases removed from V and 7 bases from J, the gap between germline ends came to 27 bases. CDR1 WNHNN and CDR2 SYGVQD come from the germline V gene (reference sequence). This CDR3 has 19 amino acids. CDR3 DNA: TGCGCCAGCAGTGAGGGAAGGGTTTCCACCCGGGAAAATGTGAATGAGCAGTTCTTC. It encodes CASSEGRVSTRENVNEQFF.

This chain uses TRBV30 with TRBJ1-2, with D possibly being TRBD1 (5 bases). The CDR3 extends over 15 amino acids. The ends were cut back, 4 bases at V and 5 bases at J, with 20 bases in the middle. CDR1 and CDR2 from the germline V gene are GTSNPN and SVGIG (reference sequence). CDR3 residues: CAWTNPPGLIYGYTF. CDR3 sequence (DNA): TGTGCCTGGACAAACCCGCCGGGACTTATTTATGGCTACACCTTC.

The J gene is TRBJ1-4, the V gene TRBV19, with no clear D. V dropped 6 bases and J dropped 8 bases, with 13 bases sitting between them. CDR3 length: 13 residues. The V gene's germline CDR1 is LNHDA and CDR2 SQIVND (reference sequence). CDR3 sequence reads: CASSPGLGEKLFF. In nucleotides, the CDR3 is TGTGCCAGTAGCCCCGGACTTGGGGAAAAACTGTTTTTT.

V usage is TRBV3-1 (or the pseudogene TRBV3-2) and J usage is TRBJ2-1, with 9 nucleotides matching TRBD2. Germline values: CDR1 LGHDT, CDR2 YNNKEL (reference sequence). This CDR3 region has 14 residues. V lost 4 bases to trimming and J lost 9 bases; unmatched junction nucleotides: 7. The CDR3 bases are TGTGCCAGCAGCCCGGCCCAGCGGGAGGCTGAGCAGTTCTTC. Translating it yields CASSPAQREAEQFF.

This clone came up once. The rearrangement uses TRBV6-2 or TRBV6-3 and TRBJ1-2; 7 bases align to TRBD1. The germline CDR1 and CDR2 sequences are MNHEY and SVGEGT. This CDR3 contains 13 residues. Trimming at V came to 5 bases and at J to 4 bases, leaving 4 bases not matched to a gene. CDR3 bases: TGTGCCAGCAGTCGGGACAGATCCTATGGCTACACCTTC. This translates into CASSRDRSYGYTF.